These T cell receptor beta chains were read from a single sample in a study of blood T cell repertoires in COVID-19. This table comes from immunoSEQ multiplex PCR, and its TCRdb copy is limited to in-frame clones, with some not included. This table has 250,000 to 350,000 clones, about 88% appearing once. Sequences were obtained from peripheral blood. Receptor source: a human donor with COVID-19, enrolled during active disease. The donor label of this sample is uncertain. CDR3s include the opening cysteine and the closing phenylalanine or tryptophan. Fields, in order: D gene, V gene, J gene, clone size, CDR3 protein, CDR3 DNA. D genes are given only for firm matches. The size entry is marked missing in some rows and otherwise reads once, few, many or a size class.

-	TRBV3-1/TRBV3-2	TRBJ1-6	-	CASSQDLNSPLHF	TGTGCCAGCAGCCAAGACTTGAATTCACCCCTCCACTTT
-	TRBV10-3	TRBJ2-7	-	CATTLREPYEQYF	TGTGCCACCACTCTGCGGGAACCCTACGAGCAGTACTTC
-	TRBV11-2	TRBJ1-1	-	CASSLLVQNTEAFF	TGTGCTAGCAGCTTACTAGTTCAGAACACTGAAGCTTTCTTT
-	TRBV27	TRBJ1-1	few	CASSSRTVNTEAFF	TGTGCCAGCAGCTCCAGGACAGTAAACACTGAAGCTTTCTTT
TRBD2	TRBV5-1	TRBJ2-1	few	CASSLDGGQQYGTSVYNEQFF	TGCGCCAGCAGCTTGGACGGGGGACAACAGTACGGGACTAGCGTGTACAATGAGCAGTTCTTC
-	TRBV30	TRBJ1-1	-	CAWGAGGNTEAFF	TGTGCCTGGGGCGCCGGGGGGAACACTGAAGCTTTCTTT
TRBD2	TRBV30	TRBJ2-1	-	CAWSVLAGFYSYNEQFF	TGTGCCTGGAGTGTCCTAGCGGGATTCTACTCCTACAATGAGCAGTTCTTC
-	TRBV2	TRBJ2-7	many	CASSDGYSYEQYF	TGTGCCAGCAGTGACGGCTACAGCTACGAGCAGTACTTC
-	TRBV19	TRBJ1-2	-	CASSSGQIYGYTF	TGTGCCAGTAGTTCAGGACAGATCTATGGCTACACCTTC
TRBD1	TRBV27	TRBJ1-2	-	CASTPMTGRDYGYTF	TGTGCCAGCACCCCTATGACAGGGAGAGACTATGGCTACACCTTC
-	TRBV6-2/TRBV6-3	TRBJ1-2	few	CASSDSVHRDIYYGYTF	TGTGCCAGCAGTGACTCCGTACACCGGGACATCTACTATGGCTACACCTTC
TRBD1	TRBV18	TRBJ2-3	-	CASSPGQGAINTQYF	TGTGCCAGCTCACCTGGACAGGGGGCAATAAATACGCAGTATTTT
-	TRBV28	TRBJ1-5	-	CASSLSLASQPQHF	TGTGCCAGCAGTTTATCCCTGGCATCCCAGCCCCAGCATTTT
TRBD2	TRBV7-2	TRBJ2-7	-	CASSRGLALTQRYF	TGTGCCAGCAGCAGGGGACTAGCGCTTACGCAGAGGTACTTC
-	TRBV19	TRBJ2-7	-	CASSTGSGAVYEQYF	TGTGCCAGTAGTACGGGGTCAGGGGCTGTCTACGAGCAGTACTTC
-	TRBV11-3	TRBJ1-1	-	CASSSYRNTEAFF	TGTGCCAGCAGCTCGTACAGGAACACTGAAGCTTTCTTT
TRBD1	TRBV9	TRBJ2-3	few	CASSETGGFTDTQYF	TGTGCCAGCAGCGAGACAGGGGGCTTCACAGATACGCAGTATTTT
-	TRBV2	TRBJ2-5	-	CASSPGRYQETQYF	TGTGCCAGCAGTCCTGGGAGGTACCAAGAGACCCAGTACTTC
TRBD1	TRBV19	TRBJ1-1	-	CASSIYRGEAFF	TGTGCCAGTAGTATATACAGGGGTGAAGCTTTCTTT
-	TRBV10-2	TRBJ1-6	-	CASSVVRDDSPLHF	TGCGCCAGCAGTGTAGTCAGGGATGATTCACCCCTCCACTTT
-	TRBV7-2	TRBJ1-2	-	CASSIGGVHNGYTF	TGTGCCAGCAGCATTGGGGGGGTCCACAATGGCTACACCTTC
-	TRBV9	TRBJ2-2	once	CASSPIRETGELFF	TGTGCCAGCAGCCCCATTAGGGAGACCGGGGAGCTGTTTTTT
-	TRBV18	TRBJ1-6	once	CASSPGGPADSPLHF	TGTGCCAGCTCACCAGGGGGCCCTGCGGATTCACCCCTCCACTTT
TRBD1	TRBV7-2	TRBJ2-6	-	CASSFQTGGISGANVLTF	TGTGCCAGCAGCTTCCAGACAGGGGGCATTTCTGGGGCCAACGTCCTGACTTTC
-	TRBV3-1/TRBV3-2	TRBJ1-2	many	CASSQASLYGYTF	TGTGCCAGCAGCCAAGCGTCCCTCTATGGCTACACCTTC
-	TRBV9	TRBJ1-2	-	CASSEGGGDYGYTF	TGTGCCAGCAGTGAAGGCGGGGGGGACTATGGCTACACCTTC
-	TRBV9	TRBJ2-7	few	CASSATLIRDEQYF	TGTGCCAGCAGTGCGACTTTAATCAGGGACGAGCAGTACTTC
-	TRBV11-3	TRBJ1-1	-	CASSRGRNTEAFF	TGTGCCAGCAGCCGGGGGAGGAACACTGAAGCTTTCTTT
TRBD2	TRBV29-1	TRBJ2-1	-	CSVNGWTSGPHEQFF	TGCAGCGTTAACGGGTGGACTAGCGGCCCCCATGAGCAGTTCTTC
-	TRBV11-1	TRBJ2-3	-	CASSFDSGEGDTQYF	TGTGCCAGCAGCTTTGATTCGGGAGAAGGAGATACGCAGTATTTT
-	TRBV12-3/TRBV12-4	TRBJ1-4	-	CASSFPPGGKLFF	TGTGCCAGCAGTTTCCCCCCAGGAGGAAAACTGTTTTTT
TRBD2	TRBV28	TRBJ2-1	-	CASSSSGRINEQFF	TGTGCCAGCAGCTCAAGCGGGAGGATCAATGAGCAGTTCTTC
-	TRBV10-2	TRBJ1-5	-	CASSDRGANQPQHF	TGCGCCAGCAGTGATCGCGGGGCCAATCAGCCCCAGCATTTT
-	TRBV5-4	TRBJ1-3	few	CASSPRAGNTIYF	TGTGCCAGCAGCCCCCGAGCCGGAAACACCATATATTTT
-	TRBV7-2	TRBJ1-5	-	CASSSGQSTYSNQPQHF	TGTGCCAGCAGCTCCGGACAGTCTACCTATAGCAATCAGCCCCAGCATTTT
TRBD2	TRBV3-1/TRBV3-2	TRBJ2-5	-	CASSQAMGRGQETQYF	TGTGCCAGCAGCCAAGCTATGGGGAGGGGACAAGAGACCCAGTACTTC
-	TRBV6-5	TRBJ1-1	-	CASSRDSWGTEAFF	TGTGCCAGCAGTCGGGACTCCTGGGGCACTGAAGCTTTCTTT
TRBD1	TRBV4-2	TRBJ1-1	many	CASSQETEGANTEAFF	TGTGCCAGCAGCCAAGAAACGGAGGGGGCGAACACTGAAGCTTTCTTT
-	TRBV6-5	TRBJ1-2	-	CASRAMAGGRGYTF	TGTGCCAGCAGGGCGATGGCGGGGGGTCGCGGCTACACCTTC
-	TRBV6-4	TRBJ1-5	-	CASSDLSNQPQHF	TGTGCCAGCAGTGACCTTAGCAATCAGCCCCAGCATTTT
TRBD2	TRBV9	TRBJ2-1	-	CASSVGLAENEQFF	TGTGCCAGCAGCGTCGGACTAGCGGAGAATGAGCAGTTCTTC
TRBD2	TRBV19	TRBJ2-1	few	CASREGLAGNSEQFF	TGTGCCAGTAGGGAGGGACTAGCGGGAAATAGTGAGCAGTTCTTC
TRBD1	TRBV4-3	TRBJ1-2	once	CASSQERGRYGYTF	TGCGCCAGCAGCCAAGAGAGGGGGCGTTACGGCTACACCTTC
TRBD2	TRBV7-2	TRBJ2-7	-	CASSPAAGGMIISYEQYF	TGTGCCAGCAGCCCGGCGGCGGGAGGCATGATAATCTCCTACGAGCAGTACTTC
TRBD2	TRBV9	TRBJ2-1	-	CASNSPGGSYNEQFF	TGTGCCAGCAACAGTCCGGGAGGGTCCTACAATGAGCAGTTCTTC
-	TRBV21-1	TRBJ1-5	-	CASSKCWFLWGHNQPQHF	TGTGCCAGCAGCAAATGCTGGTTCTTGTGGGGCCACAATCAGCCCCAGCATTTT